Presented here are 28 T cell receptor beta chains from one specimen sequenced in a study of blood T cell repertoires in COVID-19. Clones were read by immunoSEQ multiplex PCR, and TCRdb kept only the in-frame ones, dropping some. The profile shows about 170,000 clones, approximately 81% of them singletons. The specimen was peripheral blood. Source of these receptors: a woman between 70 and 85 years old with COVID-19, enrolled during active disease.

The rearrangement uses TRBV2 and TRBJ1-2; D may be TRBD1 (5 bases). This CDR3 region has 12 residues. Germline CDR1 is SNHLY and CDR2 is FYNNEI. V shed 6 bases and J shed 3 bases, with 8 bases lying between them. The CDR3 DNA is TGTGCCAGCAGCGGGGGGTACTATGGCTACACCTTC. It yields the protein CASSGGYYGYTF.

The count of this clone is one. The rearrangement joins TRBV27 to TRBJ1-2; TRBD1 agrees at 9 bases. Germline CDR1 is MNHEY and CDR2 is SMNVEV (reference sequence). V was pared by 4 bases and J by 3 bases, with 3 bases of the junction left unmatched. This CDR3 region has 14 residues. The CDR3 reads CASSYRGQDYGYTF. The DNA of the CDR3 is TGTGCCAGCAGTTACAGGGGGCAGGACTATGGCTACACCTTC.

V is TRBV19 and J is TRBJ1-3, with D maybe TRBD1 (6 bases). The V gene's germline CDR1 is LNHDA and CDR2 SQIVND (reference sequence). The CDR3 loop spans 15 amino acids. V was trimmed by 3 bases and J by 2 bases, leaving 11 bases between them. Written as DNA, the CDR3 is TGTGCCAGTAGTATGGGGGCTACGGCTGGAAACACCATATATTTT. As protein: CASSMGATAGNTIYF.

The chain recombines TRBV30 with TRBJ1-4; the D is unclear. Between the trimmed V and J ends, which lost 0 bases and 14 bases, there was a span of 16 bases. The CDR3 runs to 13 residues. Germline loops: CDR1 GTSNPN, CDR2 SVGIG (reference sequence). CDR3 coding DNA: TGTGCCTGGAGTGTACTTCTGGCCAGGAATCTGTTTTTT. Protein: CAWSVLLARNLFF.

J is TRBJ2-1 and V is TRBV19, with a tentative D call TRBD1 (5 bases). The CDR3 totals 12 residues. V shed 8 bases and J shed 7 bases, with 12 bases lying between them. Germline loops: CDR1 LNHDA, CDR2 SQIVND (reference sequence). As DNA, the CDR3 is TGTGCCAGTGGCGCAGGGAATAATGAGCAGTTCTTC. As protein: CASGAGNNEQFF.

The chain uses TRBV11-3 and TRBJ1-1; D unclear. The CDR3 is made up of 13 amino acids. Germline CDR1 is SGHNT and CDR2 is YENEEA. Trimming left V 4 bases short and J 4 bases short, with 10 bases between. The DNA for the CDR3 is TGTGCCAGCAGCTACGGAAGGAGCACTGAAGCTTTCTTT. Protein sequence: CASSYGRSTEAFF.

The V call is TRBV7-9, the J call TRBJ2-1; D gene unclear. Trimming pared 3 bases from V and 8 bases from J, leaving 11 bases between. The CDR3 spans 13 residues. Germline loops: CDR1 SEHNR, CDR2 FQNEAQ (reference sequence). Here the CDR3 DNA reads TGTGCCAGCAGCTTCTCTGGTCGAGATGAGCAGTTCTTC. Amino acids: CASSFSGRDEQFF.

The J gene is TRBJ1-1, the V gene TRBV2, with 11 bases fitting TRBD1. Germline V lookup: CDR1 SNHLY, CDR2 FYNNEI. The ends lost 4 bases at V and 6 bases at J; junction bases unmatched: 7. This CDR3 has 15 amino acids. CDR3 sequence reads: CASSGGTGQGAEAFF. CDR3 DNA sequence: TGTGCCAGCAGTGGAGGTACGGGACAGGGGGCTGAAGCTTTCTTT.

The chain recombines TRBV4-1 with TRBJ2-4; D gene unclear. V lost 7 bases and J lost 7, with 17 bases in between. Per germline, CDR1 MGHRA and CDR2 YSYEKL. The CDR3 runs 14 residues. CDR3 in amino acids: CASTGSLRQNIQYF. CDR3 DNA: TGCGCCAGCACCGGGTCTCTGCGTCAGAACATTCAGTACTTC.

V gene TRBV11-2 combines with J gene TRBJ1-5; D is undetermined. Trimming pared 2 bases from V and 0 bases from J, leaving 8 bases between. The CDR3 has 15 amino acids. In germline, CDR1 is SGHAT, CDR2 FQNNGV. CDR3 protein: CASSLNSHSNQPQHF. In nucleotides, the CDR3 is TGTGCCAGCAGCTTAAACAGCCATAGCAATCAGCCCCAGCATTTT. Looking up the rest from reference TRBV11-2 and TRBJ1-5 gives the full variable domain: EAGVAQSPRYKIIEKRQSVAFWCNPISGHATLYWYQQILGQGPKLLIQFQNNGVVDDSQLPKDRFSAERLKGVDSTLKIQPAKLEDSAVYLCASSLNSHSNQPQHFGDGTRLSIL.

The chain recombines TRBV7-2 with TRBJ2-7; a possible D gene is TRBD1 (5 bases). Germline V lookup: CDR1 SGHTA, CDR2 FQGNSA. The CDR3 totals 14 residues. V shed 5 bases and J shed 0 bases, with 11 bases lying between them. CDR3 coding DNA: TGTGCCAGCAGCAGAGACAGTTTCTCCTACGAGCAGTACTTC. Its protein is CASSRDSFSYEQYF.

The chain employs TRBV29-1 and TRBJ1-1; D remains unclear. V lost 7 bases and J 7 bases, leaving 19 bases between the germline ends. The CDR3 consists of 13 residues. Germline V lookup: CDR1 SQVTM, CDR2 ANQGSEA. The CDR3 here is CSARQREENEAFF. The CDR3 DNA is TGCAGCGCGCGTCAAAGAGAAGAGAATGAAGCTTTCTTT.

The CDR3 sequence: CASSNQGYTEAFF. CDR3 coding DNA: TGCGCCAGCAGTAATCAGGGATACACTGAAGCTTTCTTT. This chain links TRBV5-1 with TRBJ1-1; weak D call: TRBD1 (5 bases). The CDR3 runs to 13 residues. CDR1 SGHRS and CDR2 YFSETQ come from the germline V gene. V was trimmed by 5 bases and J by 3 bases, leaving 11 bases between them.

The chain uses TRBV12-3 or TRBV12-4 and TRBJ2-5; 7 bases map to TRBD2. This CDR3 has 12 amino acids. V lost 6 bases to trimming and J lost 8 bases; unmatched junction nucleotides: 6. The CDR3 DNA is TGTGCCAGCAGCCGGACTAGTTTCACCCAGTACTTC. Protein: CASSRTSFTQYF.

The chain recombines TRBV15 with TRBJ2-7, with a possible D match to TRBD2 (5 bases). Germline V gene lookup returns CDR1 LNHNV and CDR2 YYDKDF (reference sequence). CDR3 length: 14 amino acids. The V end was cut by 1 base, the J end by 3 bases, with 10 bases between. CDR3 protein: CATSRGTAGYEQYF. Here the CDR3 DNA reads TGTGCCACCAGCAGAGGGACTGCCGGCTACGAGCAGTACTTC.

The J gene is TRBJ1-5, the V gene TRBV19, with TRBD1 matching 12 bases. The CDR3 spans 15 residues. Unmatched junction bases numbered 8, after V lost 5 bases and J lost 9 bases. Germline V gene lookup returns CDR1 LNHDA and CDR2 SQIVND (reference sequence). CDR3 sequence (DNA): TGTGCCAGTAGTTCGGGACAGGGGGCGGGATGGCCCCAGCATTTT. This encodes CASSSGQGAGWPQHF.

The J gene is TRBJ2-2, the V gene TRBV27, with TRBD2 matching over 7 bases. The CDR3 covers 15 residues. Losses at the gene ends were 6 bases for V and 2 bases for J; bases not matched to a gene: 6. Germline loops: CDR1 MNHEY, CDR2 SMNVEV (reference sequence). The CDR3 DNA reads TGTGCCAGCAGAATCGGGGGGTCCAACACCGGGGAGCTGTTTTTT. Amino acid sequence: CASRIGGSNTGELFF.

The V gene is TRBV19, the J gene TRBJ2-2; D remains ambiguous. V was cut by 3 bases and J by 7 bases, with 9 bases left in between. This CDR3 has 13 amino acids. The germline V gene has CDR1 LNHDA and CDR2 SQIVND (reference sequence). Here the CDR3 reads CASSIYSFGELFF. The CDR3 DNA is TGTGCCAGTAGTATCTACAGCTTCGGGGAGCTGTTTTTT.

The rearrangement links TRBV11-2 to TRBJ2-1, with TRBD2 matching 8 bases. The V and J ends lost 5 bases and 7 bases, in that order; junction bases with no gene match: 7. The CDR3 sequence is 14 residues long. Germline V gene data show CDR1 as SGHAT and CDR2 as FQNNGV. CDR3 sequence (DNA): TGTGCCAGCAGCCCACCGGGACTAGTTAATGAGCAGTTCTTC. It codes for CASSPPGLVNEQFF.

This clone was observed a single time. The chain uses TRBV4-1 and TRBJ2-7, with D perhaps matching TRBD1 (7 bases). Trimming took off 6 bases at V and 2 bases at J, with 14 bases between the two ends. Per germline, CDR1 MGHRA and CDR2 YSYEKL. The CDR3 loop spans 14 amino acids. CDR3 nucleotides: TGCGCCAGCAGTGAAGGCGGGACAGCCTACGAGCAGTACTTC. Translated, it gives CASSEGGTAYEQYF.

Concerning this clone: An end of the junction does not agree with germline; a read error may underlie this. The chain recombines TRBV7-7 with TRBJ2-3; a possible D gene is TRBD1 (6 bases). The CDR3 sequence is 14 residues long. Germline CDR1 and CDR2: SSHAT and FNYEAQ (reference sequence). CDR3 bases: TGTGCTAGCAGCCGGAGCCCAGGGGCAGATACGCAGTATTTT. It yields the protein CASSRSPGADTQYF.

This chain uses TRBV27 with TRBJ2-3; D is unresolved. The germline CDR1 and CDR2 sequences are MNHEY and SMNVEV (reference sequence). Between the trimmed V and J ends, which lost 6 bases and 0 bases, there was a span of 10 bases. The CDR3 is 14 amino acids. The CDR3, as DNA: TGTGCCAGCAGCGCCTTGACTAGCACAGATACGCAGTATTTT. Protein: CASSALTSTDTQYF.

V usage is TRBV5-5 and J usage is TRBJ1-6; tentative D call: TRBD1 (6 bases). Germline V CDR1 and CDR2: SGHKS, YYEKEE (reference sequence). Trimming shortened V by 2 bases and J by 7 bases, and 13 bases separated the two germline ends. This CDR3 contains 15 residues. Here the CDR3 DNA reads TGTGCCAGCAGCTTTACAGGGAGTGTGAATTCACCCCTCCACTTT. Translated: CASSFTGSVNSPLHF.

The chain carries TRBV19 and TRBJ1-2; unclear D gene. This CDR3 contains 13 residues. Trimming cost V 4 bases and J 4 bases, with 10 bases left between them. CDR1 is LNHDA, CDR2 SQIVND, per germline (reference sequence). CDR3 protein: CASSKGRIYGYTF. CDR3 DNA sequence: TGTGCCAGTAGTAAAGGGAGGATCTATGGCTACACCTTC.

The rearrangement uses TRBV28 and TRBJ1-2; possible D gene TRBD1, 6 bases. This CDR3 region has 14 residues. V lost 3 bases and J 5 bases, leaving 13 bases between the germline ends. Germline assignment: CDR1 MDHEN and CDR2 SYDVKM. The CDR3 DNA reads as TGTGCCAGCAGTTTCGGGGGGCTGATATATGGCTACACCTTC. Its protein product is CASSFGGLIYGYTF.

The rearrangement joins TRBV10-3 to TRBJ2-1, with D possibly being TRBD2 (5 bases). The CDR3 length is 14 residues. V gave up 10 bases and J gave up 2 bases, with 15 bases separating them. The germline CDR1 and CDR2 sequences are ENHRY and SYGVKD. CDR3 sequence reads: CATAPSGAYNEQFF. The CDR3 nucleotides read TGTGCCACAGCCCCCAGCGGAGCCTACAATGAGCAGTTCTTC.

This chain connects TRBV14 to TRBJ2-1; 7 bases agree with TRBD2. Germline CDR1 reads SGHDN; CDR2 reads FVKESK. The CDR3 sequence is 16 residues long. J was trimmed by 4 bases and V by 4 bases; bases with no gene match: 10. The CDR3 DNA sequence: TGTGCCAGCAGCCCAATCGCGGGAGTGTTTTACAATGAGCAGTTCTTC. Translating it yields CASSPIAGVFYNEQFF.

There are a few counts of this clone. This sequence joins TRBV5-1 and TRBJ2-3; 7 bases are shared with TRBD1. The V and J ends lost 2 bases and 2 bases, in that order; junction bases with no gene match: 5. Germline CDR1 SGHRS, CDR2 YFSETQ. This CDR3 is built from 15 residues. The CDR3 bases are TGCGCCAGCAGCTTTAGGACAGGTCTCACAGATACGCAGTATTTT. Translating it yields CASSFRTGLTDTQYF.